This TCR beta chain was sequenced during a study of cytomegalovirus exposure and HLA in healthy donors. Across the whole study: Drawn from HLA-typed donors, around 85 million unique TCRs were held in an early data release.

Use of 60 Vbeta and 13 Jbeta primers characterized the PCR. Using immunoSEQ multiplex PCR, the repertoire was profiled, and TCRdb retains in-frame clones only, with some absent. Among about 180,000 clones listed, 84% were seen once. The CDR3 sequence is 16 residues long. Germline V gives CDR1 SGHTA, CDR2 FQGNSA. J gave up 5 bases and V 4 bases, and 14 bases lay outside the gene matches. The origin of this receptor is a girl aged 2-10 years in good health and CMV-seropositive. This chain connects TRBV7-2 to TRBJ2-7; 7 nucleotides agree with TRBD1. The specimen was PBMCs. CDR3 protein: CASSSITRTGSHEQYF. The CDR3, as DNA: TGTGCCAGCAGCTCCATTACTCGGACAGGTAGCCACGAGCAGTACTTC.